Presented here are 19 T cell receptor beta chains from one specimen sequenced in a study of cytomegalovirus exposure and HLA in healthy donors. The PCR was carried out with 60 Vbeta primers and 13 Jbeta primers. The method was immunoSEQ multiplex PCR; TCRdb's version includes in-frame clones alone and lacks a portion of them. Among roughly 200,000 clones listed, about 80% were seen once. Sequencing used PBMCs. Receptors originate from a boy younger than 18 in good health and CMV-seronegative.

This sequence joins TRBV2 and TRBJ1-3, with D possibly TRBD1 on 5 matching bases. Trimming cost V 3 bases and J 2 bases, with 8 bases left between them. The germline V gene encodes CDR1 SNHLY and CDR2 FYNNEI. CDR3 length: 14 residues. CDR3 sequence (DNA): TGTGCCAGCAGTGACAGGGTTCCTGGAAACACCATATATTTT. Protein product: CASSDRVPGNTIYF.

V and J are TRBV11-3 and TRBJ2-1; D uncertain. V was pared by 5 bases and J by 6 bases, with 11 bases between. CDR1 is SGHNT and CDR2 is YENEEA in the germline V gene. The CDR3 is made up of 13 amino acids. The CDR3 DNA is TGTGCCAGCAGCCCACTCAACTTCAATGAGCAGTTCTTC. This encodes CASSPLNFNEQFF.

The V call is TRBV6-1, the J call TRBJ1-5; possibly TRBD1 for D (5 bases). Germline V gene data show CDR1 as MNHNS and CDR2 as SASEGT. V lost 4 bases and J lost 0, with 16 bases in between. The CDR3 extends over 17 amino acids. CDR3 amino acids: CASSGTATVYSNQPQHF. The CDR3 nucleotides are TGTGCCAGCAGTGGGACCGCGACAGTGTATAGCAATCAGCCCCAGCATTTT.

The chain has TRBV15 and TRBJ2-2, with D maybe TRBD2 (5 bases). CDR1 LNHNV and CDR2 YYDKDF come from the germline V gene (reference sequence). V lost 0 bases and J lost 5, with 10 bases in between. The CDR3 covers 15 residues. The CDR3, as DNA: TGTGCCACCAGCAGAGATCCGACGGGAACCGGGGAGCTGTTTTTT. Translating gives CATSRDPTGTGELFF.

The chain combines TRBV6-6 with TRBJ2-1, with TRBD2 matching over 10 bases. Germline CDR1 MNHNY, CDR2 SVGAGI (reference sequence). This CDR3 contains 14 residues. Trimming removed 10 bases from V and 7 bases from J; junction bases left unmatched: 10. CDR3 nucleotides: TGTGCCACCAAGGTAGCGGGAGGAGGAAATGAGCAGTTCTTC. Protein product: CATKVAGGGNEQFF.

This chain uses TRBV6-6 with TRBJ2-7, with D maybe TRBD2 (5 bases). Germline V CDR1 and CDR2: MNHNY, SVGAGI (reference sequence). Trimming stripped 8 bases from V and 3 bases from J, with 14 bases between. The CDR3 totals 13 residues. In DNA, the CDR3 is TGTGCCAGCCCCATCGGGGAGTACTACGAGCAGTACTTC. Translating it yields CASPIGEYYEQYF.

Only a few counts were recorded for this clone. This rearrangement joins TRBV10-3 to TRBJ1-1, with 10 bases identical to TRBD1. CDR1 and CDR2 from the germline V gene are ENHRY and SYGVKD. V dropped 3 bases and J dropped 3; count of bases not matched to a gene: 4. CDR3 size: 15 residues. CDR3 bases: TGTGCCATCAGTGAAAAGGGACAGGGGTACACTGAAGCTTTCTTT. It encodes CAISEKGQGYTEAFF.

V is TRBV18 and J is TRBJ1-2; 7 nucleotides match TRBD1. The junction had 10 bases not matched to a gene; V was cut back by 0 bases and J by 6 bases. The CDR3 covers 16 residues. Germline-derived CDR1 and CDR2 are KGHSH and LQKENI. The CDR3 here is CASSPPRQGLVHGYTF. As DNA, the CDR3 is TGTGCCAGCTCACCACCGAGACAGGGTTTAGTGCATGGCTACACCTTC.

The V and J genes are TRBV11-3 and TRBJ2-7; tentative D call: TRBD2 (6 bases). Trimming cost V 3 bases and J 0 bases, with 9 bases left between them. The length of the CDR3 is 14 residues. The germline V gene encodes CDR1 SGHNT and CDR2 YENEEA. CDR3 sequence reads: CASSFDGSSYEQYF. CDR3 coding DNA: TGTGCCAGCAGCTTCGACGGGAGCTCCTACGAGCAGTACTTC.

This chain links TRBV19 with TRBJ1-2, with D hard to call. The CDR3 sequence is 13 residues long. Germline V lookup: CDR1 LNHDA, CDR2 SQIVND (reference sequence). Trimming left V 3 bases short and J 6 bases short, with 11 bases between. The CDR3 coding sequence is TGTGCCAGTAGTATCGTAGGCAGGAATGGCTACACCTTC. As protein: CASSIVGRNGYTF.

V and J are TRBV11-2 and TRBJ2-7, with 12 bases fitting TRBD2. The CDR3 length is 15 residues. Germline V CDR1 and CDR2: SGHAT, FQNNGV. V lost 5 bases, J lost 2 bases, and 4 bases stayed unmatched. Here the CDR3 DNA reads TGTGCCAGCAGCGTACTAGCGGGAGGAACCTACGAGCAGTACTTC. This translates into CASSVLAGGTYEQYF.

The J gene is TRBJ2-1, the V gene TRBV11-3, with a tentative D call TRBD2 (6 bases). This CDR3 region has 16 residues. Germline V CDR1 and CDR2: SGHNT, YENEEA. The germline V and J ends were trimmed by 1 base and 3 bases, with 13 bases remaining between them. The CDR3 nucleotides read TGTGCCAGCAGCTTAGGGTTGACTAGAGACTACAATGAGCAGTTCTTC. Translation: CASSLGLTRDYNEQFF.

This clone was counted only a few times. This chain connects TRBV12-5 to TRBJ2-7; D might be TRBD2 (6 bases). Per the germline V gene, CDR1 is LGHNT and CDR2 is FRNRAP. Trimming cost V 7 bases and J 2 bases, with 18 bases left between them. CDR3 length equals 15 residues. This chain's CDR3 is CASAIGGVGAYEQYF. The CDR3 bases are TGTGCTAGTGCCATAGGCGGGGTTGGGGCCTACGAGCAGTACTTC.

J is TRBJ1-2 and V is TRBV5-6; D gene unclear. V lost 2 bases and J 2 bases, leaving 7 bases between the germline ends. Germline V lookup: CDR1 SGHDT, CDR2 YYEEEE. The CDR3 is 13 residues long. In nucleotides, the CDR3 is TGTGCCAGCAGCTTCGGGGAGAACTATGGCTACACCTTC. This sequence encodes CASSFGENYGYTF.

The chain carries TRBV6-1 and TRBJ2-7; 10 bases are shared with TRBD1. CDR3 length equals 15 residues. The trim removed 1 base at V and 7 bases at J, leaving 7 bases unmatched. From germline, CDR1 is MNHNS and CDR2 SASEGT. Written as DNA, the CDR3 is TGTGCCAGCAGTGAAGTAAGGACAGGGGGTTATGAGCAGTACTTC. Protein sequence: CASSEVRTGGYEQYF.

The CDR3 region is CASRVQILDGYTF. The CDR3 DNA is TGTGCCAGCAGGGTACAGATCCTGGATGGCTACACCTTC. The chain uses TRBV2 and TRBJ1-2; D uncertain. The germline V gene encodes CDR1 SNHLY and CDR2 FYNNEI. CDR3 size: 13 residues. The V end was cut by 6 bases, the J end by 6 bases, with 14 bases between.

This sequence joins TRBV19 and TRBJ2-3; D perhaps matches TRBD2 (6 bases). V lost 1 base and J lost 4, with 9 bases in between. Germline CDR1 LNHDA, CDR2 SQIVND (reference sequence). This CDR3 is built from 14 residues. CDR3 protein: CASSIGGDSDTQYF. The DNA of the CDR3 is TGTGCCAGTAGTATAGGAGGGGACTCAGATACGCAGTATTTT. The full variable domain, completed using reference TRBV19 and TRBJ2-3, is DGGITQSPKYLFRKEGQNVTLSCEQNLNHDAMYWYRQDPGQGLRLIYYSQIVNDFQKGDIAEGYSVSREKKESFPLTVTSAQKNPTAFYLCASSIGGDSDTQYFGPGTRLTVL.

The J gene is TRBJ2-3, the V gene TRBV6-1, with D hard to call. V lost 4 bases and J 1 base, leaving 6 bases between the germline ends. This CDR3 spans 13 amino acids. Germline CDR1 is MNHNS and CDR2 is SASEGT. CDR3 sequence reads: CASSVQGTDTQYF. DNA for the CDR3: TGTGCCAGCAGTGTCCAGGGCACAGATACGCAGTATTTT.

Here the CDR3 DNA reads TGCGGAGCGGGAGCAACGAGCGAGCAGTACTTC. Protein sequence: CGAGATSEQYF. This rearrangement joins TRBV29-1 to TRBJ2-7, with 8 bases aligning to TRBD2. This CDR3 has 11 residues. Germline assignment: CDR1 SQVTM and CDR2 ANQGSEA.